The next 18 T cell receptor beta chains were all read from a single sample in a study of blood T cell repertoires in COVID-19. The table came from immunoSEQ multiplex PCR; TCRdb's copy has only in-frame clones and leaves some out. The sample includes tens of thousands of clones, about 81% of them seen just once. The sequenced sample was peripheral blood. These receptors were taken from a human donor in a cohort sampled during active COVID-19.

The rearrangement joins TRBV19 to TRBJ1-2; D unclear. Trimming pared 10 bases from V and 5 bases from J, leaving 14 bases between. The CDR3 extends over 12 amino acids. Germline V gene sequence: CDR1 LNHDA, CDR2 SQIVND (reference sequence). CDR3 sequence: CATLGESYGYTF. The CDR3 nucleotides read TGTGCCACCCTCGGAGAGTCTTATGGCTACACCTTC.

The rearrangement joins TRBV23-1 to TRBJ2-5; TRBD1 aligns across 9 bases. TRBV23-1 is an open reading frame, and its role is uncertain. The CDR3 sequence is 17 residues long. V lost 4 bases and J lost 5; bases outside the gene matches: 14. CDR3 residues: CASSPPRQGGAWETQYF. The CDR3 DNA is TGCGCCAGCAGTCCCCCGAGACAGGGGGGGGCATGGGAGACCCAGTACTTC.

V and J are TRBV15 and TRBJ2-2; D possibly corresponds to TRBD2 (5 bases). This CDR3 is built from 14 residues. V lost 5 bases and J lost 6, with 13 bases in between. Germline V gene lookup returns CDR1 LNHNV and CDR2 YYDKDF (reference sequence). CDR3 amino acids: CATSARESSGELFF. The CDR3 region has the DNA TGTGCCACCAGCGCCCGGGAATCGTCCGGGGAGCTGTTTTTT.

V is TRBV5-1 and J is TRBJ1-1; no clear D. Trimming cost V 0 bases and J 6 bases, with 15 bases left between them. Germline-derived CDR1 and CDR2 are SGHRS and YFSETQ. CDR3 length equals 15 residues. The CDR3 sequence is CASSLGAALVSEAFF. CDR3 sequence (DNA): TGCGCCAGCAGCTTGGGGGCAGCTCTCGTCTCTGAAGCTTTCTTT.

CDR3 amino acids: CASSLGTSPYNEQFF. The CDR3 bases are TGTGCCAGCAGCTTAGGGACTAGCCCTTACAATGAGCAGTTCTTC. J is TRBJ2-1 and V is TRBV7-2; 8 nucleotides match TRBD2. This CDR3 region has 15 residues. Trimming removed 1 base from V and 4 bases from J; junction bases left unmatched: 3. The V gene's germline CDR1 is SGHTA and CDR2 FQGNSA.

The chain employs TRBV19 and TRBJ1-1; no clear D. Germline values: CDR1 LNHDA, CDR2 SQIVND (reference sequence). Trimming cost V 6 bases and J 11 bases, with 10 bases left between them. The CDR3 runs 10 residues. The DNA of the CDR3 is TGTGCCAGTAGATCCAGTAACGCTTTCTTT. Amino acids: CASRSSNAFF.

V is TRBV7-7 and J is TRBJ2-7, with D perhaps matching TRBD1 (6 bases). Germline V CDR1 and CDR2: SSHAT, FNYEAQ (reference sequence). This CDR3 region has 15 residues. V gave up 1 base and J gave up 3 bases, with 13 bases separating them. The CDR3 protein is CASSLGYQGNYEQYF. The CDR3 DNA reads TGTGCCAGCAGCTTAGGATACCAGGGGAACTACGAGCAGTACTTC. The complete variable domain, with remaining parts taken from reference TRBV7-7 and TRBJ2-7, reads GAGVSQSPRYKVTKRGQDVTLRCDPISSHATLYWYQQALGQGPEFLTYFNYEAQPDKSGLPSDRFSAERPEGSISTLTIQRTEQRDSAMYRCASSLGYQGNYEQYFGPGTRLTVT.

This chain connects TRBV4-1 to TRBJ2-6; 14 bases are a match to TRBD2. CDR3 length equals 19 residues. Trimming took 3 bases from V and 0 from J; bases not matched to a gene: 4. CDR1 MGHRA and CDR2 YSYEKL come from the germline V gene. As DNA, the CDR3 is TGCGCCAGCAGCCATTGGACTAGCGGGGGGACCTCTGGGGCCAACGTCCTGACTTTC. Protein product: CASSHWTSGGTSGANVLTF.

The CDR3, as DNA: TGTGCCAGCAGCCGGGACAGGGATAATTCACCCCTCCACTTT. Protein: CASSRDRDNSPLHF. The V gene is TRBV7-2, the J gene TRBJ1-6; 9 bases fit TRBD1. Germline-derived CDR1 and CDR2 are SGHTA and FQGNSA. This CDR3 is built from 14 residues. The junction had 1 base not matched to a gene; V was cut back by 5 bases and J by 5 bases.

The chain couples TRBV5-6 to TRBJ2-5; 13 bases agree with TRBD2. The V and J ends lost 7 bases and 1 base, in that order; junction bases with no gene match: 4. CDR1 SGHDT and CDR2 YYEEEE come from the germline V gene. The CDR3 extends over 15 amino acids. CDR3 DNA: TGTGCCAGCCGGACTAGCGGGGGACCCCAAGAGACCCAGTACTTC. Translation: CASRTSGGPQETQYF.

V gene TRBV19 combines with J gene TRBJ2-7; 7 bases agree with TRBD1. V lost 10 bases, J lost 0 bases, and 12 bases stayed unmatched. Germline CDR1 and CDR2: LNHDA and SQIVND (reference sequence). The CDR3 loop spans 15 amino acids. The CDR3 DNA reads as TGTGCCACCCGAACTTACGGGGACAGCTCCTACGAGCAGTACTTC. Amino acids: CATRTYGDSSYEQYF.

The chain employs TRBV9 and TRBJ2-5, with 10 bases identical to TRBD2. The CDR3 has 16 amino acids. V was pared by 0 bases and J by 0 bases, with 2 bases of the junction left unmatched. CDR1 is SGDLS and CDR2 is YYNGEE in the germline V gene. The CDR3 loop reads CASSVASGGHQETQYF. The CDR3, as DNA: TGTGCCAGCAGCGTAGCTAGCGGGGGCCACCAAGAGACCCAGTACTTC.

This chain links TRBV23-1 with TRBJ2-7, with D possibly being TRBD1 (6 bases). TRBV23-1 counts as an open reading frame of uncertain function. V was shortened by 2 bases and J by 4 bases, with 9 bases between the two germline ends. The CDR3 length is 13 residues. The CDR3 DNA reads TGCGCCAGCAGTCAAGGACAGACTTACGAGCAGTACTTC. This sequence encodes CASSQGQTYEQYF.

The chain combines TRBV3-1 (or the pseudogene TRBV3-2) with TRBJ2-3, with no clear D. The length of the CDR3 is 14 residues. Germline V gene lookup returns CDR1 LGHDT and CDR2 YNNKEL (reference sequence). The V and J ends lost 1 base and 2 bases respectively, with 7 bases between them. CDR3 loop: CASSQGELTDTQYF. The CDR3 region has the DNA TGTGCCAGCAGCCAAGGTGAACTCACAGATACGCAGTATTTT.

The CDR3 sequence is CASSQEGTGNTGELFF. CDR3 nucleotide sequence: TGCGCCAGCAGCCAAGAAGGAACAGGGAACACCGGGGAGCTGTTTTTT. J is TRBJ2-2 and V is TRBV4-1; tentative D call: TRBD1 (5 bases). Germline V gene sequence: CDR1 MGHRA, CDR2 YSYEKL. CDR3 length equals 16 residues. Deletions cut 0 bases from V and 1 base from J, with 9 bases between.

This chain links TRBV9 with TRBJ1-5, with D possibly TRBD1 on 5 matching bases. CDR3 size: 15 residues. Trimming shortened V by 0 bases and J by 4 bases, and 11 bases separated the two germline ends. Germline-derived CDR1 and CDR2 are SGDLS and YYNGEE. The CDR3 region is CASSVGPGGNQPQHF. DNA of the CDR3: TGTGCCAGCAGCGTAGGGCCGGGGGGTAATCAGCCCCAGCATTTT.

This chain uses TRBV28 with TRBJ2-5, with 11 nucleotides matching TRBD2. J gave up 2 bases and V 2 bases, and 1 base lay outside the gene matches. Looked up from germline, CDR1 is MDHEN and CDR2 is SYDVKM. CDR3 length: 15 residues. This CDR3 is CASSLRLAGQETQYF. DNA of the CDR3: TGTGCCAGCAGTTTACGACTAGCGGGGCAAGAGACCCAGTACTTC. The entire variable domain, with the rest obtained from reference TRBV28 and TRBJ2-5, is as follows: DVKVTQSSRYLVKRTGEKVFLECVQDMDHENMFWYRQDPGLGLRLIYFSYDVKMKEKGDIPEGYSVSREKKERFSLILESASTNQTSMYLCASSLRLAGQETQYFGPGTRLLVL.

This sequence joins TRBV3-1 (or the pseudogene TRBV3-2) and TRBJ2-7, with 9 bases aligning to TRBD1. J was trimmed by 0 bases and V by 0 bases; bases with no gene match: 3. Looked up from germline, CDR1 is LGHDT and CDR2 is YNNKEL (reference sequence). The CDR3 spans 16 residues. The CDR3 region has the DNA TGTGCCAGCAGCCAAGACCGGGACAGGGCCTCCTACGAGCAGTACTTC. It yields the protein CASSQDRDRASYEQYF.